One and the same sample provided the 30 T cell receptor beta chains below, sequenced in a study of T-cell reconstitution after alpha-beta-depleted transplantation in children (dated by TCRdb to about 2016). The treatment or condition tag for this specimen amounts to: allogeneic hematopoietic cell transplantation with graft depleted of TCRalphabeta T cells and CD19 B cells. Receptor libraries were prepared by PCR. For sequencing, an Illumina HiSeq 2500 was employed. TCR library preparation used molecular barcoding, with unique molecular identifiers applied to normalize quantification of the TCRbeta repertoire. The public reads were reanalyzed by TCRdb: fastp trimming at Q25, MiXCR alignment, in-frame beta chains only. Every CDR3 protein is listed once, alongside the most common genes and DNA of its rows. Within this sample are 400,000 to 450,000 distinct CDR3 sequences, with roughly 43% of them counted one time only. Around a quarter of the sample is taken by the ten largest.

The material was PBMCs, obtained before TCRalphabeta/CD19-depleted stem cell transplant. These TCRs come from a girl aged 2-15 years with aplastic anemia, due to receive a stem cell transplant.

This clonotype showed up just a few times. The rearrangement uses TRBV7-9 and TRBJ2-5; D perhaps matches TRBD1 (5 bases). CDR3 length: 14 residues. CDR1 is SEHNR, CDR2 FQNEAQ, per germline (reference sequence). The ends were cut back, 3 bases at V and 5 bases at J, with 13 bases in the middle. CDR3 nucleotides: TGTGCCAGCAGCTTCCTCCAAGCAGGGGAGACCCAGTACTTC. It yields the protein CASSFLQAGETQYF.

The chain is built from TRBV20-1 and TRBJ2-3; D is ambiguous. The V gene's germline CDR1 is DFQATT and CDR2 SNEGSKA (reference sequence). V lost 3 bases and J lost 6, with 16 bases in between. This CDR3 spans 14 amino acids. CDR3: CSASRSVIGDTQYF. In DNA form, the CDR3 reads TGCAGTGCTAGCCGGAGCGTGATAGGCGATACGCAGTATTTT.

This clonotype was recorded a few times. V gene TRBV12-3 or TRBV12-4 combines with J gene TRBJ2-1, with 15 bases lining up with TRBD2. Trimming at V came to 6 bases and at J to 11 bases, leaving 5 bases not matched to a gene. The CDR3 runs to 14 residues. In nucleotides, the CDR3 is TGTGCCAGCAGACGGACTAGCGGGAGGGCCAAGCAGTTCTTC. This encodes CASRRTSGRAKQFF.

V gene TRBV6-1 combines with J gene TRBJ2-5; 10 nucleotides align to TRBD2. The CDR3 sequence is 15 residues long. The J segment lost 4 bases and the V segment lost 7 bases, leaving 9 bases of the junction unmatched. CDR1 MNHNS and CDR2 SASEGT come from the germline V gene. In nucleotides, the CDR3 is TGTGCCAGCATTCTAGCGGGAGATGGGGGAGAGACCCAGTACTTC. Translation gives CASILAGDGGETQYF.

The chain employs TRBV7-6 and TRBJ2-5, with D maybe TRBD2 (6 bases). Between the trimmed V and J ends, which lost 8 bases and 4 bases, there was a span of 17 bases. The CDR3 is 14 residues long. Per germline, CDR1 SGHVS and CDR2 FNYEAQ. CDR3 DNA: TGTGCCAGCTTAGTGGGACTCCACGCAGAGACCCAGTACTTC. It codes for CASLVGLHAETQYF.

This clonotype was observed many times. This chain joins TRBV29-1 and TRBJ2-2, with D possibly matching TRBD2 (5 bases). This CDR3 spans 12 amino acids. Trimming pared 7 bases from V and 6 bases from J, leaving 12 bases between. Looked up from germline, CDR1 is SQVTM and CDR2 is ANQGSEA. For the CDR3, the DNA is TGCAGCGGCGGGCCCTCCGCCGGGGAGCTGTTTTTT. It codes for CSGGPSAGELFF.

The V call is TRBV2, the J call TRBJ2-7; 11 positions match TRBD1. V was pared by 6 bases and J by 9 bases, with 13 bases of the junction left unmatched. CDR3 size: 15 residues. The germline gives CDR1 SNHLY, CDR2 FYNNEI. Here the CDR3 reads CASSHPGTGGLGQYF. CDR3 DNA sequence: TGTGCCAGCAGCCATCCCGGGACAGGGGGTTTGGGGCAGTACTTC.

Ten or more counts support this clonotype. The chain couples TRBV15 to TRBJ2-7; no clear D gene. Germline-derived CDR1 and CDR2 are LNHNV and YYDKDF (reference sequence). The CDR3 covers 17 residues. V lost 3 bases and J lost 3, with 21 bases in between. This CDR3 reads CATSRTPFDGKSYEQYF. In DNA, the CDR3 is TGTGCCACCAGCAGGACCCCCTTTGACGGAAAGAGCTACGAGCAGTACTTC.

As concerns this clonotype: The junction shows a germline mismatch at one end, possibly a read error. V usage is TRBV5-1 and J usage is TRBJ2-7, with TRBD2 as a possible D gene (5 bases). Germline CDR1 is SGHRS and CDR2 is YFSETQ. This CDR3 is built from 13 residues. The CDR3 coding sequence is TGCGCCGGCAGCTTAGGGAAAGGCGGGGAGCAGTACTTC. Protein product: CAGSLGKGGEQYF. The whole variable domain, remainder taken from reference TRBV5-1 and TRBJ2-7, is KAGVTQTPRYLIKTRGQQVTLSCSPISGHRSVSWYQQTPGQGLQFLFEYFSETQRNKGNFPGRFSGRQFSNSRSEMNVSTLELGDSALYLCAGSLGKGGEQYFGPGTRLTVT.

This clonotype was counted ten times or more. The gene calls are TRBV5-6 and TRBJ2-1, with D tentatively TRBD2 (5 bases). The CDR3 is 14 amino acids. Per germline, CDR1 SGHDT and CDR2 YYEEEE. Trimming cost V 4 bases and J 7 bases, with 15 bases left between them. CDR3 DNA: TGTGCCAGCAGCCCGGGGATAGCCTCTAATGAGCAGTTCTTC. Its protein product is CASSPGIASNEQFF.

This clonotype was seen many times. The chain carries TRBV29-1 and TRBJ2-4; D remains unclear. V shed 6 bases and J shed 1 base, with 10 bases lying between them. Germline-derived CDR1 and CDR2 are SQVTM and ANQGSEA. This CDR3 spans 13 amino acids. The CDR3 nucleotides are TGCAGCGTGGGCCTCCGGGCCAAAAACATTCAGTACTTC. It translates to CSVGLRAKNIQYF.

The chain uses TRBV12-3 or TRBV12-4 and TRBJ2-1; no reliable D call. V dropped 4 bases and J dropped 3 bases, with 13 bases sitting between them. The length of the CDR3 is 15 residues. In DNA, the CDR3 is TGTGCCAGCAGTTCGCGGACCAGTCTCTACAATGAGCAGTTCTTC. Translated, it gives CASSSRTSLYNEQFF.

The rearrangement uses TRBV6-5 and TRBJ2-5; 10 nucleotides match TRBD1. The CDR3 consists of 15 residues. V was pared by 4 bases and J by 4 bases, with 6 bases of the junction left unmatched. The germline V gene has CDR1 MNHEY and CDR2 SVGAGI. The CDR3 region has the DNA TGTGCCAGCAGTTGGGGACAGGGGCGAGGAGAGACCCAGTACTTC. Protein sequence: CASSWGQGRGETQYF.

At least ten counts were recorded for this clonotype. J is TRBJ1-2 and V is TRBV5-1; D remains ambiguous. The ends were cut back, 0 bases at V and 6 bases at J, with 12 bases in the middle. This CDR3 spans 14 amino acids. Germline-derived CDR1 and CDR2 are SGHRS and YFSETQ. The DNA for the CDR3 is TGCGCCAGCAGCTTGGTTTCAGAGCCTAATGGCTACACCTTC. This codes for CASSLVSEPNGYTF.

The chain employs TRBV6-1 and TRBJ1-5; D uncertain. The length of the CDR3 is 13 residues. Trimming stripped 2 bases from V and 3 bases from J, with 5 bases between. The germline gives CDR1 MNHNS, CDR2 SASEGT. The CDR3 bases are TGTGCCAGCAGTGAAACCTCCAATCAGCCCCAGCATTTT. It specifies CASSETSNQPQHF.

The chain has TRBV27 and TRBJ1-2; 11 bases match TRBD1. The CDR3 contains 20 residues. Germline assignment: CDR1 MNHEY and CDR2 SMNVEV (reference sequence). Trimming removed 5 bases from V and 3 bases from J; junction bases left unmatched: 20. DNA for the CDR3: TGTGCCAGCAGTCGCAACTCTCCGGGGACAGGGGGGATTCTTGACTATGGCTACACCTTC. Amino acids: CASSRNSPGTGGILDYGYTF.

This clonotype was detected many times. V usage is TRBV7-2 and J usage is TRBJ2-7; TRBD2 aligns across 7 bases. Germline V CDR1 and CDR2: SGHTA, FQGNSA. The CDR3 consists of 14 residues. V shed 3 bases and J 5 bases; nucleotides not matched to a gene: 7. CDR3 protein: CASSFWGEGNEQYF. CDR3 nucleotides: TGTGCCAGCAGCTTTTGGGGGGAGGGCAACGAGCAGTACTTC.

The rearrangement links TRBV30 to TRBJ2-7; no clear D. The CDR3 is 12 amino acids. Germline CDR1 GTSNPN, CDR2 SVGIG (reference sequence). The V end was cut by 0 bases, the J end by 5 bases, with 8 bases between. The CDR3 protein is CAWSVLRDEQYF. The CDR3, as DNA: TGTGCCTGGAGTGTACTAAGGGACGAGCAGTACTTC.

The rearrangement links TRBV4-1 to TRBJ2-1, with 8 bases that match TRBD1. CDR1 and CDR2 (germline): MGHRA, YSYEKL. Trimming removed 1 base from V and 3 bases from J; junction bases left unmatched: 2. This CDR3 region has 15 residues. CDR3 loop: CASSQAGTGYNEQFF. CDR3 DNA sequence: TGCGCCAGCAGCCAAGCAGGGACAGGCTACAATGAGCAGTTCTTC.

This chain connects TRBV5-1 to TRBJ2-7; 7 nucleotides agree with TRBD2. CDR3 size: 13 residues. Germline V CDR1 and CDR2: SGHRS, YFSETQ. The V and J ends lost 4 bases and 4 bases, in that order; junction bases with no gene match: 5. The CDR3 region has the DNA TGCGCCAGCAGCCCCGGGACTATGTACGAGCAGTACTTC. Protein product: CASSPGTMYEQYF.

The chain links TRBV20-1 to TRBJ2-5; 9 nucleotides line up with TRBD1. The germline CDR1 and CDR2 sequences are DFQATT and SNEGSKA (reference sequence). The trim removed 3 bases at V and 3 bases at J, leaving 8 bases unmatched. CDR3 length: 15 amino acids. The CDR3 spells CSASQPGTGKETQYF. CDR3 coding DNA: TGCAGTGCTAGCCAACCCGGGACAGGGAAAGAGACCCAGTACTTC.

The count of this clonotype is one. CDR3: CSSLQSPGTEAFF. In nucleotides, the CDR3 is TGCAGCTCCCTCCAGTCTCCGGGGACTGAAGCTTTCTTT. The chain uses TRBV29-1 and TRBJ1-1; D not certain. The CDR3 spans 13 residues. Germline CDR1 and CDR2: SQVTM and ANQGSEA. The germline V and J ends were trimmed by 8 bases and 5 bases, with 18 bases remaining between them.

V is TRBV18 and J is TRBJ2-3; D call uncertain. The CDR3 runs to 12 residues. Germline lookup yields CDR1 KGHSH and CDR2 LQKENI. Trimming stripped 3 bases from V and 4 bases from J, with 5 bases between. The DNA of the CDR3 is TGTGCCAGCTCACCTCAGGCAGATACGCAGTATTTT. Its protein product is CASSPQADTQYF.

This clonotype is a singleton in its sample. The germline gene is not matched at one end of the junction; a read error may be the cause. The rearrangement uses TRBV28 and TRBJ2-3; 8 bases match TRBD2. Per the germline V gene, CDR1 is MDHEN and CDR2 is SYDVKM. This CDR3 is 12 amino acids long. For the CDR3, the DNA is TGTGCCAGCAGTACGCAAGCGGGAGTCGGGGATTTT. Its protein is CASSTQAGVGDF.

The chain recombines TRBV4-1 with TRBJ2-4; 7 bases are a match to TRBD1. Per germline, CDR1 MGHRA and CDR2 YSYEKL. This CDR3 has 15 amino acids. The J segment lost 4 bases and the V segment lost 2 bases, leaving 5 bases of the junction unmatched. The CDR3 sequence is CASSQMMTGKNIQYF. The DNA of the CDR3 is TGCGCCAGCAGCCAAATGATGACAGGGAAAAACATTCAGTACTTC.

The rearrangement joins TRBV5-1 to TRBJ2-7; 7 nucleotides agree with TRBD2. Germline CDR1 reads SGHRS; CDR2 reads YFSETQ. Trimming at V came to 0 bases and at J to 2 bases, leaving 5 bases not matched to a gene. This CDR3 has 15 residues. The CDR3 bases are TGCGCCAGCAGCTTGGAATTGGGGACTACCTACGAGCAGTACTTC. It codes for CASSLELGTTYEQYF.

This clonotype was recorded a few times. The chain carries TRBV5-6 and TRBJ1-1; no clear D. Germline V gene data show CDR1 as SGHDT and CDR2 as YYEEEE. The CDR3 length is 15 residues. V gave up 2 bases and J gave up 0 bases, with 11 bases separating them. The CDR3 DNA follows: TGTGCCAGCAGCTTTATGGTGACACTGAACACTGAAGCTTTCTTT. This gives the protein CASSFMVTLNTEAFF.

This clonotype appeared a few times. This chain connects TRBV20-1 to TRBJ2-3, with TRBD1 matching 7 bases. The CDR3 contains 17 residues. Germline CDR1 is DFQATT and CDR2 is SNEGSKA (reference sequence). Unmatched junction bases numbered 16, after V lost 5 bases and J lost 2 bases. The DNA for the CDR3 is TGCAGTGCTGGATCCCGTACAGGGGAAGTCCACACAGATACGCAGTATTTT. It specifies CSAGSRTGEVHTDTQYF.

This clonotype was seen more than once but under ten times. The genes are TRBV6-5 and TRBJ2-7, with 10 positions matching TRBD2. The CDR3 contains 15 residues. Germline values: CDR1 MNHEY, CDR2 SVGAGI. Trimming removed 2 bases from V and 3 bases from J; junction bases left unmatched: 4. The DNA of the CDR3 is TGTGCCAGCAGTTACCTGCCTAGCGGGAGCTACGAGCAGTACTTC. This encodes CASSYLPSGSYEQYF.

V gene TRBV11-3 combines with J gene TRBJ2-1; D might be TRBD2 (6 bases). CDR1 and CDR2 from the germline V gene are SGHNT and YENEEA. Trimming shortened V by 0 bases and J by 5 bases, and 14 bases separated the two germline ends. The CDR3 totals 16 residues. The CDR3 spells CASSLEAGSLNNEQFF. In DNA, the CDR3 is TGTGCCAGCAGCTTAGAGGCGGGAAGTCTGAACAATGAGCAGTTCTTC.